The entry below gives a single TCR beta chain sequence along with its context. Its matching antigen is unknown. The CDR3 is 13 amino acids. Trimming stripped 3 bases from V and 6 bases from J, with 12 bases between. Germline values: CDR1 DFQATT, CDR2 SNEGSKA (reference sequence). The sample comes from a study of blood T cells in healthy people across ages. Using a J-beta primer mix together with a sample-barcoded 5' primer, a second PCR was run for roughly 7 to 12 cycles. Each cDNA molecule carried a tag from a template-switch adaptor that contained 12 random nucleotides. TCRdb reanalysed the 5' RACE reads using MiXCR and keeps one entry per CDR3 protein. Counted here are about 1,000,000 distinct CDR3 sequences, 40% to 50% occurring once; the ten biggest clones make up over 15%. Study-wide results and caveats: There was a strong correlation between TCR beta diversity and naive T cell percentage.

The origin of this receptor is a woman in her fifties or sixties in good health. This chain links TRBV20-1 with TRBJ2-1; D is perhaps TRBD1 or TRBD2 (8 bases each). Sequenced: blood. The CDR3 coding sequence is TGCAGTGCTAGTAGCGGGACAGGCAATGAGCAGTTCTTC. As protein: CSASSGTGNEQFF.